This T cell receptor beta chain was sequenced in a study of PD-L1 blockade in urothelial cancer. The repertoire was sequenced with immunoSEQ multiplex PCR; TCRdb's copy has only in-frame clones and lacks some. This sample has under 40,000 clones; approximately 87% occur once, and the top ten carry 3.7%. In its sample, this clone was seen a few times. The trim removed 4 bases at V and 5 bases at J, leaving 4 bases unmatched. The CDR3 covers 15 residues. Per the germline V gene, CDR1 is MGHRA and CDR2 is YSYEKL. The sample was PBMCs, taken around atezolizumab (anti-PD-L1) treatment. The clonotype comes from a middle-aged man with urothelial cancer. The chain employs TRBV4-1 and TRBJ2-5, with 13 bases lining up with TRBD2. As DNA, the CDR3 is TGCGCCAGCAGCCGGACTAGCGGGGGTGCGGAGACCCAGTACTTC. Translation gives CASSRTSGGAETQYF.